Below, 29 T cell receptor beta chains from the same sample are listed, as sequenced in a study of beta chain features in type 1 diabetes. Overall study results and limits: Significant though moderate, a shortening of TCRB CDR3s appeared in all four CD4+ subsets of Type 1 diabetes patients.

TCRB transcripts that were expressed got sequenced, as all of the isolated RNA had been reverse transcribed. Profiling relied on immunoSEQ multiplex PCR, and the TCRdb table lists in-frame clones only, not all of them. The table includes approximately 240,000 clones, roughly 17% detected once. These TCRs' antigens remain unknown. The sequencing input was naive CD4+ T cells from blood. Receptors were obtained from a man younger than 45 with type 1 diabetes.

V usage is TRBV7-9 and J usage is TRBJ1-3, with D hard to call. V lost 7 bases to trimming and J lost 8 bases, with 12 bases between them. Germline V gene sequence: CDR1 SEHNR, CDR2 FQNEAQ (reference sequence). This CDR3 region has 12 residues. Written as DNA, the CDR3 is TGTGCCAGCACCCCCGGGTGGGACACCATATATTTT. Its protein product is CASTPGWDTIYF.

The rearrangement links TRBV11-2 to TRBJ2-4, with 7 bases aligning to TRBD1. Germline CDR1 reads SGHAT; CDR2 reads FQNNGV. The CDR3 extends over 14 amino acids. Trimming took 6 bases from V and 7 from J; bases not matched to a gene: 9. CDR3 region: CASRFTGARNIQYF. In DNA, the CDR3 is TGTGCCAGCAGATTTACAGGGGCGAGGAACATTCAGTACTTC.

This chain joins TRBV30 and TRBJ1-2; D may be TRBD1 (5 bases). Germline V gene data show CDR1 as GTSNPN and CDR2 as SVGIG (reference sequence). This CDR3 spans 13 amino acids. V lost 1 base, J lost 0 bases, and 6 bases lay in between. CDR3 protein: CAWSEGANYGYTF. The DNA of the CDR3 is TGTGCCTGGAGTGAAGGGGCTAACTATGGCTACACCTTC.

The genes are TRBV18 and TRBJ2-5; D remains unclear. CDR1 and CDR2 from the germline V gene are KGHSH and LQKENI. The ends were cut back, 6 bases at V and 4 bases at J, with 12 bases in the middle. The CDR3 length is 13 residues. The CDR3 region is CASSPGLRETQYF. The CDR3 DNA is TGTGCCAGCTCCCCTGGGCTGAGAGAGACCCAGTACTTC.

The genes are TRBV4-1 and TRBJ2-5; tentative D call: TRBD1 (5 bases). The CDR3 extends over 12 amino acids. The germline V and J ends were trimmed by 8 bases and 9 bases, with 16 bases remaining between them. Per germline, CDR1 MGHRA and CDR2 YSYEKL. The CDR3 sequence: CASASKPGSQYF. The CDR3 coding sequence is TGCGCCAGCGCGAGTAAGCCAGGGTCCCAGTACTTC.

The chain carries TRBV4-2 and TRBJ2-7; D uncertain. The CDR3 totals 13 residues. Trimming shortened V by 0 bases and J by 3 bases, and 6 bases separated the two germline ends. CDR1 is LGHNA and CDR2 is YNFKEQ in the germline V gene. The CDR3 DNA sequence: TGTGCCAGCAGCCAAGATTTCAGCTACGAGCAGTACTTC. Its protein is CASSQDFSYEQYF.

The V call is TRBV29-1, the J call TRBJ2-5; 7 bases map to TRBD2. J gave up 2 bases and V 7 bases, and 10 bases lay outside the gene matches. The germline V gene encodes CDR1 SQVTM and CDR2 ANQGSEA. This CDR3 is built from 14 residues. The CDR3 loop reads CSASGLAVQETQYF. For the CDR3, the DNA is TGCAGCGCTTCCGGCCTAGCGGTGCAAGAGACCCAGTACTTC.

This clone was found a few times. The sample carries other DNA sequences with the same CDR3. This chain uses TRBV29-1 with TRBJ2-3, with 7 bases matching TRBD2. The CDR3 consists of 13 residues. V lost 4 bases and J lost 2; bases outside the gene matches: 3. Germline V gene lookup returns CDR1 SQVTM and CDR2 ANQGSEA. CDR3: CSVGGRNTDTQYF. CDR3 in DNA: TGCAGCGTTGGCGGGAGAAACACAGATACGCAGTATTTT.

This clone was seen more than once but under ten times. The chain employs TRBV7-2 and TRBJ2-1; D is ambiguous. The CDR3 runs 14 residues. CDR1 and CDR2 from the germline V gene are SGHTA and FQGNSA. V was clipped by 6 bases and J by 0 bases, with 9 bases between them. The CDR3 here is CASRTVSSYNEQFF. For the CDR3, the DNA is TGTGCCAGCAGGACTGTGAGCTCCTACAATGAGCAGTTCTTC.

In its sample, this clone was seen a few times. V gene TRBV5-1 combines with J gene TRBJ2-4, with D maybe TRBD1 (6 bases). Germline lookup yields CDR1 SGHRS and CDR2 YFSETQ. The CDR3 has 16 residues. Trimming left V 0 bases short and J 6 bases short, with 16 bases between. This CDR3 is CASSLATTGYGNIQYF. The CDR3 DNA reads TGCGCCAGCAGCTTGGCGACTACAGGGTATGGAAACATTCAGTACTTC. The variable domain in full, completed from reference TRBV5-1 and TRBJ2-4, reads KAGVTQTPRYLIKTRGQQVTLSCSPISGHRSVSWYQQTPGQGLQFLFEYFSETQRNKGNFPGRFSGRQFSNSRSEMNVSTLELGDSALYLCASSLATTGYGNIQYFGAGTRLSVL.

This clone was recorded only once. The CDR3 loop is CASRPDGSNQPQHF. In nucleotides, the CDR3 is TGCGCCAGCAGGCCGGACGGGAGCAATCAGCCCCAGCATTTT. V usage is TRBV5-1 and J usage is TRBJ1-5; D remains unclear. The length of the CDR3 is 14 residues. Germline loops: CDR1 SGHRS, CDR2 YFSETQ. With 5 bases removed from V and 1 base from J, the gap between germline ends came to 10 bases.

The chain links TRBV18 to TRBJ2-3; TRBD1 agrees at 10 bases. Germline V gives CDR1 KGHSH, CDR2 LQKENI. The CDR3 totals 15 residues. V lost 4 bases to trimming and J lost 1 base; unmatched junction nucleotides: 2. CDR3 loop: CASSRQGAGTDTQYF. The CDR3 region has the DNA TGTGCCAGCTCACGACAGGGGGCGGGCACAGATACGCAGTATTTT.

This sequence joins TRBV9 and TRBJ2-7; D is uncertain. The CDR3 spans 15 residues. The V gene lost 0 bases and the J gene lost 0 bases, with 10 bases spanning the gap. From germline, CDR1 is SGDLS and CDR2 YYNGEE. The DNA of the CDR3 is TGTGCCAGCAGCGTAGGGTCAGCCTACTCCTACGAGCAGTACTTC. It specifies CASSVGSAYSYEQYF.

V usage is TRBV30 and J usage is TRBJ2-5; D not certain. The V end lost 0 bases, the J end lost 9 bases, and 11 bases lay between the germline ends. Germline values: CDR1 GTSNPN, CDR2 SVGIG (reference sequence). CDR3 size: 12 residues. The CDR3, as DNA: TGTGCCTGGAGTGTTCTGGAGCAGTCCCAGTACTTC. Amino acids: CAWSVLEQSQYF. Using reference TRBV30 and TRBJ2-5 for the parts outside the CDR3, the full variable domain is SQTIHQWPATLVQPVGSPLSLECTVEGTSNPNLYWYRQAAGRGLQLLFYSVGIGQISSEVPQNLSASRPQDRQFILSSKKLLLSDSGFYLCAWSVLEQSQYFGPGTRLLVL.

This chain joins TRBV14 and TRBJ2-3, with TRBD1 identical over 7 bases. Germline-derived CDR1 and CDR2 are SGHDN and FVKESK. The V segment lost 7 bases and the J segment 2 bases; nucleotides outside the gene matches: 12. CDR3 size: 16 residues. In DNA form, the CDR3 reads TGTGCCAGCACCAGGGGGTCACAGCCATTCACAGATACGCAGTATTTT. Translating gives CASTRGSQPFTDTQYF.

This chain connects TRBV28 to TRBJ2-2; no clear D. Germline-derived CDR1 and CDR2 are MDHEN and SYDVKM. This CDR3 has 14 amino acids. Trimming took off 8 bases at V and 3 bases at J, with 13 bases between the two ends. CDR3 bases: TGTGCCAGCGCCACTGGGCATTACACCGGGGAGCTGTTTTTT. Protein: CASATGHYTGELFF.

V gene TRBV15 combines with J gene TRBJ2-1; D may be TRBD1 (6 bases). Trimming left V 6 bases short and J 4 bases short, with 16 bases between. This CDR3 spans 15 amino acids. Germline loops: CDR1 LNHNV, CDR2 YYDKDF (reference sequence). CDR3 in DNA: TGTGCCACCAGACGGTCCGGGGACACATACAATGAGCAGTTCTTC. Its protein product is CATRRSGDTYNEQFF.

The chain recombines TRBV28 with TRBJ2-1; D is perhaps TRBD2 (6 bases). This CDR3 is 14 amino acids long. Trimming shortened V by 3 bases and J by 6 bases, and 12 bases separated the two germline ends. Germline assignment: CDR1 MDHEN and CDR2 SYDVKM. The CDR3 coding sequence is TGTGCCAGCAGTTTTTGGAGGGGTGGCAATGAGCAGTTCTTC. It specifies CASSFWRGGNEQFF.

The J gene is TRBJ2-1, the V gene TRBV9, with a possible D match to TRBD2 (5 bases). CDR1 and CDR2 from the germline V gene are SGDLS and YYNGEE. The ends were cut back, 1 base at V and 10 bases at J, with 18 bases in the middle. This CDR3 region has 15 residues. DNA for the CDR3: TGTGCCAGCAGCGTAAGCGGACCCCCGCTTACGGAGCAGTTCTTC. As protein: CASSVSGPPLTEQFF.

This clone came up a few times. The chain couples TRBV7-2 to TRBJ2-5; 11 bases align to TRBD2. In germline, CDR1 is SGHTA, CDR2 FQGNSA. The CDR3 runs to 15 residues. With 1 base clipped from V and 4 bases from J, the junction kept 2 bases outside the gene matches. The CDR3 spells CASSLGGLAGETQYF. The CDR3 nucleotides read TGTGCCAGCAGCTTAGGAGGACTAGCGGGAGAGACCCAGTACTTC.

This clone came up a few times. The V and J genes are TRBV28 and TRBJ2-4; D assignment may be TRBD1 or TRBD2 (5 bases each). CDR3 size: 11 residues. Trimming cost V 4 bases and J 9 bases, with 7 bases left between them. Germline CDR1 and CDR2: MDHEN and SYDVKM. The CDR3 DNA follows: TGTGCCAGCAGTTCGGGGCGCATTCAGTACTTC. It codes for CASSSGRIQYF.

V and J are TRBV25-1 and TRBJ1-2, with D tentatively TRBD1 (5 bases). Germline values: CDR1 MGHDK, CDR2 SYGVNS. V was trimmed by 6 bases and J by 8 bases, leaving 13 bases between them. This CDR3 has 12 residues. The CDR3 DNA reads TGTGCCAGCAGCCTAGGGGTGTGGGGCTACACCTTC. It specifies CASSLGVWGYTF.

The V gene is TRBV29-1, the J gene TRBJ2-5; tentatively, D is TRBD1 (7 bases). This CDR3 has 12 residues. Trimming took off 8 bases at V and 2 bases at J, with 12 bases between the two ends. CDR1 SQVTM and CDR2 ANQGSEA come from the germline V gene. The CDR3 reads CSSRGQQETQYF. As DNA, the CDR3 is TGCAGCTCGCGGGGACAGCAAGAGACCCAGTACTTC.

This clone has just a few counts. The J gene is TRBJ2-1, the V gene TRBV5-1; TRBD2 matches 8 bases. Germline CDR1 SGHRS, CDR2 YFSETQ. With 0 bases clipped from V and 7 bases from J, the junction kept 6 bases outside the gene matches. The CDR3 extends over 15 amino acids. CDR3 in amino acids: CASSLAGLAGNEQFF. The CDR3 DNA follows: TGCGCCAGCAGCTTGGCCGGACTAGCAGGGAATGAGCAGTTCTTC. Full variable domain (remainder filled in from reference TRBV5-1 and TRBJ2-1): KAGVTQTPRYLIKTRGQQVTLSCSPISGHRSVSWYQQTPGQGLQFLFEYFSETQRNKGNFPGRFSGRQFSNSRSEMNVSTLELGDSALYLCASSLAGLAGNEQFFGPGTRLTVL.

This clone was counted between two and nine times. The chain links TRBV29-1 to TRBJ2-7, with 9 bases aligning to TRBD2. V lost 4 bases and J lost 3; bases outside the gene matches: 10. The germline gives CDR1 SQVTM, CDR2 ANQGSEA. This CDR3 contains 15 residues. CDR3 loop: CSVVWAGGPRYEQYF. DNA of the CDR3: TGCAGCGTTGTTTGGGCGGGAGGGCCGCGCTACGAGCAGTACTTC.

The chain recombines TRBV30 with TRBJ2-1; D might be TRBD2 (6 bases). With 2 bases removed from V and 9 bases from J, the gap between germline ends came to 17 bases. CDR3 length: 14 amino acids. Germline lookup yields CDR1 GTSNPN and CDR2 SVGIG (reference sequence). The CDR3 DNA follows: TGTGCCTGGAGTCCTGTGACCGGGGGAGGTGAGCAGTTCTTC. As protein: CAWSPVTGGGEQFF.

This clone was observed a few times. The identical CDR3 is also encoded by other nucleotide sequences in the sample. This chain uses TRBV30 with TRBJ1-2; 7 nucleotides line up with TRBD1. V lost 0 bases, J lost 5 bases, and 3 bases stayed unmatched. Germline V gene data show CDR1 as GTSNPN and CDR2 as SVGIG (reference sequence). There are 13 residues in the CDR3. The CDR3 sequence: CAWSVRQGYGYTF. The CDR3 nucleotides are TGTGCCTGGAGTGTACGACAGGGTTATGGCTACACCTTC.

The chain combines TRBV2 with TRBJ2-5; D is perhaps TRBD1 (6 bases). The CDR3 covers 14 residues. The V gene lost 4 bases and the J gene lost 2 bases, with 11 bases spanning the gap. Germline CDR1 is SNHLY and CDR2 is FYNNEI. CDR3 loop: CASSVRQGQETQYF. The CDR3 DNA follows: TGTGCCAGCAGTGTGCGGCAGGGGCAAGAGACCCAGTACTTC.

This clone was seen more than once but under ten times. V gene TRBV5-6 combines with J gene TRBJ2-5; weak D call: TRBD1 (6 bases). V was cut by 4 bases and J by 10 bases, with 11 bases left in between. The CDR3 spans 11 residues. Germline CDR1 is SGHDT and CDR2 is YYEEEE. In DNA, the CDR3 is TGTGCCAGCAGCCTACAGGGAGACCAGTACTTC. Translation gives CASSLQGDQYF.